One sample yielded the 7 T cell receptor beta chains listed below, sequenced in a study of human T cells and chemical hapten exposure. Time point meaning: patch test 1, 2 weeks after DPC sensitization. Treatment described: therapeutic diphenylcyclopropenone sensitization with weekly scalp DPC. TCRdb ran MiXCR on the RACE reads and lists one entry per CDR3 protein. This sample has roughly 82,000 distinct CDR3 sequences, with around 11% found just once. The starting material was whole blood, obtained in connection with sensitization to the hapten diphenylcyclopropenone (DPC). These receptors came from an older woman with alopecia areata. Some clones in this sample may be carry-over from other donors' samples.

This clonotype occurred many times. This chain links TRBV12-3 or TRBV12-4 with TRBJ2-7; TRBD1 or TRBD2 may be the D gene (5 bases each). The ends were cut back, 4 bases at V and 0 bases at J, with 16 bases in the middle. The CDR3 contains 16 residues. CDR3 DNA: TGTGCCAGCAGTTCGCTAGGCAGGGCGGGCTCCTACGAGCAGTACTTC. Translating it yields CASSSLGRAGSYEQYF.

The chain has TRBV30 and TRBJ2-1; D remains unclear. The CDR3 runs 18 residues. V was trimmed by 1 base and J by 0 bases, leaving 19 bases between them. The germline V gene encodes CDR1 GTSNPN and CDR2 SVGIG (reference sequence). In DNA, the CDR3 is TGTGCCTGGAGTGAAGAGGTGGCACCGACCTCCTCCTACAATGAGCAGTTCTTC. Translated: CAWSEEVAPTSSYNEQFF.

V is TRBV4-1 and J is TRBJ1-1; the match to TRBD1 covers 9 bases. CDR1 is MGHRA and CDR2 is YSYEKL in the germline V gene. V was clipped by 6 bases and J by 11 bases; unmatched bases: 10. This CDR3 has 13 amino acids. CDR3 protein: CASSHLGTGLAFF. The CDR3 region has the DNA TGCGCCAGCAGTCACTTGGGGACAGGGTTGGCTTTCTTT.

This clonotype appeared a few times. The rearrangement joins TRBV6-6 to TRBJ2-3; D not resolved. CDR1 is MNHNY, CDR2 SVGAGI, per germline (reference sequence). The CDR3 is 16 amino acids. V gave up 0 bases and J gave up 3 bases, with 13 bases separating them. The CDR3 bases are TGTGCCAGCAGTTACTCCGGCACGGTGGGGACAGATACGCAGTATTTT. The encoded protein is CASSYSGTVGTDTQYF.

V and J are TRBV29-1 and TRBJ2-3, with 8 bases aligning to TRBD2. This CDR3 spans 11 amino acids. Per germline, CDR1 SQVTM and CDR2 ANQGSEA. The CDR3 nucleotides read TGCACGGGGGGGCCTGCAGATACGCAGTATTTT. Its protein product is CTGGPADTQYF.

This clonotype was recorded many times. J is TRBJ1-1 and V is TRBV14; D unclear. This CDR3 contains 15 residues. Trimming left V 1 base short and J 3 bases short, with 12 bases between. CDR1 is SGHDN, CDR2 FVKESK, per germline. CDR3 nucleotides: TGTGCCAGCAGCCAAGTCAGAAACTGGGACACTGAAGCTTTCTTT. It is translated as CASSQVRNWDTEAFF.

This clonotype turned up a few times. The chain links TRBV12-3 or TRBV12-4 to TRBJ2-3; TRBD2 matches at 7 bases. V lost 6 bases to trimming and J lost 1 base; unmatched junction nucleotides: 7. The CDR3 has 15 residues. The CDR3 loop is CASSSTSAGTDTQYF. The DNA of the CDR3 is TGTGCCAGCAGCTCTACTAGCGCCGGCACAGATACGCAGTATTTT.